This TCR beta chain emerged from a study of cytomegalovirus exposure and HLA in healthy donors (dated by TCRdb to the late 2010s). Study-wide context: An earlier analysis of about 530 of the donors reported 250 to 300 Gb of sequence data and 100 million to 120 million unique TCR beta sequences obtained from some 170 million T cells. Roughly 310 gigabases of sequencing data and tens of millions of unique TCR sequences were included in an early release covering roughly 600 HLA-typed donors. The genetic ancestry cluster associated with self-reported Caucasian donors included around 76% of the roughly 390 genotyped donors. The study aimed to test whether signatures of past pathogen exposure could be identified by cataloging public T cell receptors. The study used immunosequencing to profile the T cell repertoires of approximately 640 subjects and linked those repertoires to cytomegalovirus serostatus. Along with the roughly 610-subject first cohort, a separate validation cohort of approximately 110 different subjects was used. To predict cytomegalovirus infection status, the study combined high-throughput TCR immunosequencing, statistical association of individual TCRs with disease status, and machine learning. A later analysis re-analyzed previously published TCR beta repertoires from several hundred donors and added high-resolution HLA genotyping to study TCR occurrence patterns. Rather than using new phenotypic data, the later analysis identified candidate immune exposures from TCR beta sequences and from how often those sequences occurred across donors. In an earlier analysis of 500 to 650 of the donors, high-throughput TCR beta sequencing was used to judge whether each TCR beta V gene segment behaved as functional or pseudogenic. Donor age, sex, ethnicity and CMV serostatus were collected together with the repertoire data. In a later genetic analysis, genome-wide SNP genotypes for about three fifths of the roughly 670 donors were used, and that subset was treated as a discovery cohort. Every discovery cohort repertoire had been produced on one sequencing platform. Class I and class II HLA loci were covered by the typing at four-digit resolution. Typing coverage differed by locus: A, B, C, DRB1 and DQB1 were typed in about 620-630 donors, DQA1 in about 510, DPA1 in approximately 600, and DPB1 in 472. Because of strong linkage in the cohort, a handful of DR-DQ haplotypes were treated as single units for association and clustering. On average, 235,054 unique TCR beta nucleotide sequences were sequenced per donor among 350 to 400 genotyped donors of the cohort, with roughly 18% of those sequences being non-productive. The investigation overall reported the following: Correlated functional status among segregating V segments might reflect linkage disequilibrium, but an unknown experimental factor could not be ruled out. In an earlier analysis of approximately 590 of the donors, most TCR beta V segments appeared in productive rearrangements about 87% or about 30% of the time, broadly matching IMGT annotations. Most TCR sequences were observed very rarely across donors, whereas some public TCRs were present in many individuals. A later genetic analysis reported fewer N-insertions in productive TCRs among donors in an Asian-associated ancestry cluster than the roughly 650-donor mean. Roughly 17 rarely observed V segments, including chromosome 9 orphons, were excluded from the earlier analysis of approximately 500 of the donors because counts were too low. The classifier was reported to diagnose cytomegalovirus status with high specificity and sensitivity in both the original cohort and the validation cohort. Strong co-occurrence of HLA alleles, especially DR and DQ, made assigning TCR associations to individual alleles difficult. In this cohort, only TCR beta chains were sequenced, and detectable features were limited by the absence of alpha or paired-chain data. The sequencing pipeline was judged likely to have produced a cluster of highly shared sequence variants as a technical artifact. Because some donors lacked HLA typing at each locus, the association tests relied only on the typed subset. Roughly uniform sequencing depth across donors was assumed in presence/absence analyses, although this assumption may not hold. According to a later analysis, TCR association rates differed among HLA loci, with DRB1 alleles showing the most associated TCRs and HLA-C alleles showing the fewest. In a later analysis, 16,951 TCR beta sequences were associated with specific HLA alleles at a false discovery rate of 0.05. Most CMV-associated TCR beta chains appeared to be HLA-restricted in a later analysis, and the HLA associations seemed to be driven largely by CMV exposure. For the cohort, immune exposure information was limited to CMV serostatus. V-gene and J-gene trimming of TCR beta chains was associated with a missense DCLRE1C variant in a later genetic analysis, and the association was replicated in an independent cohort. A further reported finding was that TCR beta sequences accurately predicted the HLA-A and HLA-B alleles for most subjects in the first cohort. In a later analysis, HLA-associated TCR beta chains were found to be more clonally expanded and to have lower generation probabilities than equally common non-associated chains. It was suggested by the authors that the approach could potentially be generalized to other disease states and immunological phenotypes. Several of the top co-occurrence clusters appeared to be linked to parvovirus B19, influenza, CMV and Epstein-Barr virus, according to a later analysis. A few of the identified cytomegalovirus-associated TCR beta chains were confirmed in vitro to be specific for cytomegalovirus antigens. In the study, about 150 TCR beta chains were listed as associated with cytomegalovirus.

The cohort consisted of hundreds of healthy bone marrow donors. All cohort members were sampled while nominally healthy, although unrecorded immune exposures were likely present. The donor was CMV seropositive and belonged to the group of about 290 seropositive cohort members. Each donor provided a peripheral blood sample, and peripheral blood mononuclear cells were used for TCR beta sequencing. The Qiagen DNeasy Blood Extraction Kit was used to extract genomic DNA from the blood cell samples. Turning to this clone: The antigen it binds to is not known. No per-base quality is available; no much larger clone lies one base away.

Library creation used the immunoSEQ multiplex PCR assay. The multiplex PCR relied on a mix of 60 forward primers for TCR Vbeta segments and 13 reverse primers for TCR Jbeta segments. Amplification of the CDR3 region of rearranged TCR beta genes was performed with a multiplex PCR assay on genomic DNA. Amplified TCR beta libraries were sequenced as 87-base-pair reads on the Illumina HiSeq System. The study's processing was this. Across the 670 or so repertoires, a later analysis counted some 81 million unique TCR beta chains, 9.5 million to 13 million of which were shared by at least two donors. Raw reads were error-corrected and collapsed into unique sequences with a nearest-neighbor algorithm that merged closely related sequences to remove PCR and sequencing errors. V, D and J gene segments were assigned by aligning CDR3 sequences to IMGT reference sequences. For a sequence to be retained, a match of at least six nucleotides was required to both a V gene segment and a J gene segment. A rearrangement was called productive if the CDR3 had no stop codons and remained in frame with V and J, and every other rearrangement was called non-productive. Following IMGT convention, CDR3 was defined as the stretch from the second conserved V-encoded cysteine to the conserved J-encoded phenylalanine. The earlier analysis of about 610 of the donors excluded any sequence lacking an unambiguous match to a single V gene segment. An earlier analysis of fewer than 650 of the donors classified V segments as functional when productive rearrangements were above 56.7% and as segregating when the standard deviation between donors was above 5%. A statistical classification framework was built for diagnosing cytomegalovirus status from the catalog of TCR beta chain sequences. In a later analysis, V and J genes were assigned by comparing TCR nucleotide sequences against IMGT/GENE-DB human TR gene sequences. Using the TCRdist pipeline, a later analysis assigned CDR3 sequences along with most-parsimonious VDJ recombination scenarios. In a later analysis, every TCR beta chain was defined by the combination of its CDR3 amino acid sequence and its V-gene family, and reads without a unique V-gene family were dropped. A later analysis removed 592 highly shared, low-generation-probability nucleotide sequences to deal with suspected cross-contamination and a sequencing artifact. In a later analysis, a clonal expansion index was calculated for each public chain from normalized within-repertoire ranks of inferred template counts. In a later analysis, generation probabilities were computed using a VDJ recombination model fitted to out-of-frame rearrangements, and the results were checked against IGoR. A later analysis scored TCR-TCR, TCR-HLA and TCR-CMV co-occurrence with hypergeometric tests, applying a repertoire-size bias correction to TCR pairs. False discovery rates were estimated in a later analysis by permuting HLA or CMV assignments 20 times. In a later analysis, co-occurring TCRs were grouped with DBSCAN, and TCRdist sequence similarity was added when clustering was performed within HLA-allele-positive subsets. Repertoires with fewer than 30,000 or more than 120,000 public chains, plus five repertoires with anomalous nucleotide sharing, were excluded from co-occurrence clustering. The table comes from immuneACCESS by way of TCRdb, which keeps in-frame sequences with V and J called. Part of the clones is missing from these tables; in studies checked, under half for an unresolved V gene and the rest for unknown reasons. V and J calls and clone size are copied from that table; D and trimming were computed from the DNA. This sample is represented by around 160,000 clones; about three quarters of them were singletons. Of the sample, approximately 4.4% is held by the ten largest clones.

Material for sequencing was PBMCs. The TCR originated in a man between 18 and 35 years old in good health and CMV-seropositive.

At the DNA level, the sequence is TGTGCCAGCAGCTCTAGCGGGGCGTTCCAAGAGACCCAGTACTTC. Its translation reads: CASSSSGAFQETQYF. The chain is assembled from TRBV7-9 and TRBJ2-5; 9 bases in between match TRBD2. V ends up 4 bases short and J 1 base short, with an unmatched junction base count of 4. Looking up the germline V gene (reference sequence) yields CDR1 SEHNR and CDR2 FQNEAQ. The CDR3 holds 15 amino acids from the cysteine to the phenylalanine. Only the CDR3 DNA is retained, 45 bases long and in frame from the first base.